These 32 T cell receptor beta chains originate from one sample sequenced in a study of blood T cell repertoires in COVID-19. Sequencing was performed with immunoSEQ multiplex PCR; in TCRdb, only in-frame clones are kept and a portion is missing. The table has approximately 250,000 clones, 86% seen once. Sequenced material: peripheral blood. Every receptor here comes from a man aged 35-49 years with active or convalescent COVID-19.

This clone was seen more than once but under ten times. The chain combines TRBV21-1 with TRBJ1-2. TRBV21-1 is labeled a pseudogene. The CDR3 is made up of 11 amino acids. The CDR3 loop reads CASSPARGYTF. For the CDR3, the DNA is TGTGCCAGCAGCCCCGCGCGTGGCTACACCTTC.

This clone came up many times. V is TRBV19 and J is TRBJ2-2; D is uncertain. This CDR3 has 14 amino acids. Germline loops: CDR1 LNHDA, CDR2 SQIVND (reference sequence). The ends were cut back, 4 bases at V and 1 base at J, with 7 bases in the middle. CDR3 sequence (DNA): TGTGCCAGTAGTACTTACATGAACACCGGGGAGCTGTTTTTT. Its translation: CASSTYMNTGELFF.

The chain recombines TRBV5-4 with TRBJ1-6; D might be TRBD1 (6 bases). V lost 2 bases and J lost 7, with 10 bases in between. This CDR3 contains 14 residues. Per germline, CDR1 SGHNT and CDR2 YYREEE (reference sequence). The CDR3, as DNA: TGTGCCAGCAGCTTTACTCAGGGGAATTCACCCCTCCACTTT. Protein sequence: CASSFTQGNSPLHF.

V usage is TRBV19 and J usage is TRBJ2-1, with D possibly TRBD2 on 6 matching bases. Germline loops: CDR1 LNHDA, CDR2 SQIVND (reference sequence). CDR3 length: 16 residues. The germline V and J ends were trimmed by 1 base and 2 bases, with 12 bases remaining between them. The CDR3 DNA reads as TGTGCCAGTAGTATAGTAGCGGAAGTTGCCTACAATGAGCAGTTCTTC. Protein: CASSIVAEVAYNEQFF.

The count of this clone is one. The genes are TRBV19 and TRBJ1-1; TRBD1 is a possible D gene (5 bases). Germline loops: CDR1 LNHDA, CDR2 SQIVND (reference sequence). V lost 0 bases and J lost 4, with 12 bases in between. This CDR3 has 15 amino acids. CDR3 DNA sequence: TGTGCCAGTAGTATAGATCAGGGATGGTCCACTGAAGCTTTCTTT. Protein: CASSIDQGWSTEAFF.

The chain couples TRBV4-1 to TRBJ1-4, with D tentatively TRBD1 (5 bases). Per germline, CDR1 MGHRA and CDR2 YSYEKL. The CDR3 totals 15 residues. The V end was cut by 3 bases, the J end by 3 bases, with 11 bases between. The CDR3 DNA is TGCGCCAGCAGCCACCGGGGGAATCCTAATGAAAAACTGTTTTTT. This translates into CASSHRGNPNEKLFF.

This chain connects TRBV11-3 to TRBJ2-1; TRBD2 aligns across 14 bases. In germline, CDR1 is SGHNT, CDR2 YENEEA. After removal of 3 bases from V and 9 bases from J, the junction contained 7 bases not matched to a gene. This CDR3 region has 16 residues. The DNA of the CDR3 is TGTGCCAGCAGCTTCGGGACTAGCGGGGGTGGGGTTGAGCAGTTCTTC. Amino acid sequence: CASSFGTSGGGVEQFF.

V and J are TRBV9 and TRBJ1-4; D unresolved. Germline CDR1 SGDLS, CDR2 YYNGEE. The CDR3 covers 13 residues. V lost 4 bases and J lost 8, with 12 bases in between. As DNA, the CDR3 is TGTGCCAGCAGCCCCCAGGAAAGGGAAAAACTGTTTTTT. Protein sequence: CASSPQEREKLFF.

The chain carries TRBV7-6 and TRBJ2-2; D may be TRBD2 (5 bases). Trimming stripped 2 bases from V and 5 bases from J, with 12 bases between. In germline, CDR1 is SGHVS, CDR2 FNYEAQ. This CDR3 is built from 15 residues. The CDR3 nucleotides are TGTGCCAGCAGCTTAACTAGGCAGACGACCGGGGAGCTGTTTTTT. The encoded protein is CASSLTRQTTGELFF.

V gene TRBV30 combines with J gene TRBJ2-7; 8 bases line up with TRBD1. This CDR3 has 12 amino acids. The V segment lost 5 bases and the J segment 3 bases; nucleotides outside the gene matches: 3. CDR1 and CDR2 from the germline V gene are GTSNPN and SVGIG (reference sequence). The CDR3 DNA reads as TGTGCCTGGGGACAGGGCCTCTACGAGCAGTACTTC. Translating gives CAWGQGLYEQYF.

The genes are TRBV3-1 (or the pseudogene TRBV3-2) and TRBJ2-1, with 12 bases matching TRBD2. Germline V CDR1 and CDR2: LGHDT, YNNKEL (reference sequence). Trimming cost V 1 base and J 9 bases; bases outside gene matches: 4. The CDR3 sequence is 15 residues long. The CDR3, as DNA: TGTGCCAGCAGCCAAGGACTAGCGGGAGTTATTGAGCAGTTCTTC. Translated: CASSQGLAGVIEQFF.

This chain connects TRBV6-1 to TRBJ1-2; D is possibly TRBD1 (5 bases). Germline assignment: CDR1 MNHNS and CDR2 SASEGT. This CDR3 region has 15 residues. Trimming shortened V by 2 bases and J by 2 bases, and 12 bases separated the two germline ends. DNA for the CDR3: TGTGCCAGCAGTGAATTTGGGGGGAACAACTATGGCTACACCTTC. Residues: CASSEFGGNNYGYTF.

This clone came up a few times. The chain couples TRBV28 to TRBJ1-3; possible D gene TRBD1, 5 bases. The CDR3 loop spans 15 amino acids. The V end was cut by 4 bases, the J end by 3 bases, with 13 bases between. CDR1 is MDHEN, CDR2 SYDVKM, per germline. The CDR3 DNA reads as TGTGCCAGCAGTTCTCAACCCGACAGTGGAAACACCATATATTTT. Translating it yields CASSSQPDSGNTIYF.

V usage is TRBV6-5 and J usage is TRBJ2-3, with 8 bases fitting TRBD1. V lost 5 bases and J lost 4; bases outside the gene matches: 2. Germline CDR1 is MNHEY and CDR2 is SVGAGI. The CDR3 sequence is 13 residues long. The CDR3 reads CASSTGGADTQYF. The CDR3 nucleotides read TGTGCCAGCAGTACAGGGGGAGCAGATACGCAGTATTTT.

The chain employs TRBV25-1 and TRBJ2-5, with 9 nucleotides matching TRBD2. The V gene's germline CDR1 is MGHDK and CDR2 SYGVNS. This CDR3 is built from 16 residues. Trimming at V came to 5 bases and at J to 7 bases, leaving 14 bases not matched to a gene. The CDR3 bases are TGTGCCAGCAGTTCCCCTGTTAGCGGGGGTGCCAGGACCCAGTACTTC. The encoded protein is CASSSPVSGGARTQYF.

The V gene is TRBV5-4, the J gene TRBJ1-2; a weak D match, TRBD1 (6 bases). The CDR3 is 14 amino acids. Deletions cut 0 bases from V and 4 bases from J, with 10 bases between. Germline-derived CDR1 and CDR2 are SGHNT and YYREEE (reference sequence). This CDR3 is CASSLALDSYGYTF. The CDR3, as DNA: TGTGCCAGCAGCTTGGCTCTGGACAGCTATGGCTACACCTTC.

This clone was observed a single time. This sequence joins TRBV25-1 and TRBJ2-5, with unresolved D. Trimming cost V 0 bases and J 5 bases, with 4 bases left between them. The germline CDR1 and CDR2 sequences are MGHDK and SYGVNS. This CDR3 has 12 amino acids. CDR3 DNA sequence: TGTGCCAGCAGTGAATATCGGGAGACCCAGTACTTC. This sequence encodes CASSEYRETQYF.

The chain couples TRBV27 to TRBJ2-1, with 12 positions matching TRBD2. Germline CDR1 MNHEY, CDR2 SMNVEV (reference sequence). The CDR3 contains 17 residues. With V trimmed by 5 bases and J by 0 bases, 5 bases remained unmatched. The CDR3 loop reads CASSIGTSGHSYNEQFF. CDR3 DNA sequence: TGTGCCAGCAGTATAGGGACTAGCGGGCACTCCTACAATGAGCAGTTCTTC.

This chain uses TRBV11-3 with TRBJ2-3; 9 nucleotides align to TRBD2. From germline, CDR1 is SGHNT and CDR2 YENEEA. With 7 bases clipped from V and 2 bases from J, the junction kept 7 bases outside the gene matches. This CDR3 comprises 15 residues. The CDR3 DNA reads TGTGCCAGCAAGCGGAGGACTAGCGACACAGATACGCAGTATTTT. Protein product: CASKRRTSDTDTQYF.

This chain uses TRBV24-1 with TRBJ2-3; 13 positions match TRBD2. The CDR3 has 16 residues. The junction had 5 bases not matched to a gene; V was cut back by 6 bases and J by 3 bases. The germline V gene encodes CDR1 KGHDR and CDR2 SFDVKD. CDR3 coding DNA: TGTGCCACCAGTCCCTCGACTAGCGGGGGGACAGATACGCAGTATTTT. Its protein product is CATSPSTSGGTDTQYF.

This clone was recorded a few times. V gene TRBV6-6 combines with J gene TRBJ2-7, with D possibly being TRBD2 (6 bases). This CDR3 spans 15 amino acids. Per the germline V gene, CDR1 is MNHNY and CDR2 is SVGAGI (reference sequence). Trimming took 6 bases from V and 0 from J, leaving 15 bases between them. CDR3 amino acids: CASRPEEGSSYEQYF. As DNA, the CDR3 is TGTGCCAGCAGGCCCGAGGAGGGGAGCTCCTACGAGCAGTACTTC.

The DNA of the CDR3 is TGTGCCAGCAGTGACACAGGGGCCCCAAGCAATGAGCAGTTCTTC. Translated, it gives CASSDTGAPSNEQFF. The V gene is TRBV6-1, the J gene TRBJ2-1; 7 nucleotides align to TRBD1. The V segment lost 3 bases and the J segment 6 bases; nucleotides outside the gene matches: 8. Germline CDR1 MNHNS, CDR2 SASEGT. The CDR3 runs to 15 residues.

V gene TRBV5-6 combines with J gene TRBJ1-3; 7 bases are a match to TRBD1. This CDR3 has 15 residues. The trim removed 3 bases at V and 1 base at J, leaving 4 bases unmatched. Germline values: CDR1 SGHDT, CDR2 YYEEEE. The CDR3 coding sequence is TGTGCCAGCAGCTGGGACAGACGGTCTGGAAACACCATATATTTT. Protein product: CASSWDRRSGNTIYF. The full variable domain, rest sourced from reference TRBV5-6 and TRBJ1-3, is DAGVTQSPTHLIKTRGQQVTLRCSPKSGHDTVSWYQQALGQGPQFIFQYYEEEERQRGNFPDRFSGHQFPNYSSELNVNALLLGDSALYLCASSWDRRSGNTIYFGEGSWLTVV.

This clone was picked up one time. Different DNA sequences within this sample yield the same CDR3. V gene TRBV28 combines with J gene TRBJ1-1; TRBD1 aligns across 7 bases. Trimming at V came to 2 bases and at J to 1 base, leaving 1 base not matched to a gene. The length of the CDR3 is 14 residues. CDR1 and CDR2 from the germline V gene are MDHEN and SYDVKM. DNA for the CDR3: TGTGCCAGCAGTTTAAGGGGGCGGAACACTGAAGCTTTCTTT. This encodes CASSLRGRNTEAFF.

The rearrangement uses TRBV6-1 and TRBJ1-2; 8 bases are a match to TRBD1. The CDR3 is 17 amino acids. Germline V gene sequence: CDR1 MNHNS, CDR2 SASEGT. Unmatched junction bases numbered 9, after V lost 3 bases and J lost 0 bases. CDR3 sequence: CASSDPDRVPANYGYTF. The DNA of the CDR3 is TGTGCCAGCAGTGACCCGGACAGGGTTCCAGCTAACTATGGCTACACCTTC.

The genes are TRBV29-1 and TRBJ2-1; D unresolved. Germline CDR1 SQVTM, CDR2 ANQGSEA. The germline V and J ends were trimmed by 4 bases and 8 bases, with 9 bases remaining between them. The CDR3 runs 11 residues. The CDR3: CSVVEDHEQFF. DNA for the CDR3: TGCAGCGTTGTCGAGGATCATGAGCAGTTCTTC.

The V call is TRBV6-1, the J call TRBJ1-3; D is perhaps TRBD1 (5 bases). The germline CDR1 and CDR2 sequences are MNHNS and SASEGT. V shed 1 base and J shed 2 bases, with 12 bases lying between them. This CDR3 spans 16 amino acids. The CDR3 here is CASSEDLRGAGNTIYF. CDR3 nucleotide sequence: TGTGCCAGCAGTGAAGACCTACGGGGGGCTGGAAACACCATATATTTT.

This chain uses TRBV7-9 with TRBJ2-7, with TRBD1 matching 7 bases. This CDR3 comprises 15 residues. V was pared by 5 bases and J by 2 bases, with 9 bases of the junction left unmatched. CDR1 is SEHNR and CDR2 is FQNEAQ in the germline V gene (reference sequence). CDR3 DNA sequence: TGTGCCAGCAGCCCCTGGGACAGTCCACCCTACGAGCAGTACTTC. Translation: CASSPWDSPPYEQYF.

The rearrangement joins TRBV5-1 to TRBJ1-3; a weak D match, TRBD1 (5 bases). Trimming cost V 0 bases and J 6 bases, with 13 bases left between them. The V gene's germline CDR1 is SGHRS and CDR2 YFSETQ. This CDR3 has 15 residues. The CDR3 nucleotides are TGCGCCAGCAGCTTGGTGCCAGGGAAAGAAAACACCATATATTTT. As protein: CASSLVPGKENTIYF.

This chain links TRBV29-1 with TRBJ2-2; TRBD1 matches 8 bases. Trimming removed 7 bases from V and 7 bases from J; junction bases left unmatched: 8. Germline loops: CDR1 SQVTM, CDR2 ANQGSEA. CDR3 length: 13 residues. This chain's CDR3 is CSGTTGAVGELFF. DNA of the CDR3: TGCAGCGGTACGACAGGGGCGGTCGGGGAGCTGTTTTTT.

This clone was seen a few times. The J gene is TRBJ2-7, the V gene TRBV2; 10 bases align to TRBD2. The ends lost 4 bases at V and 3 bases at J; junction bases unmatched: 3. The germline CDR1 and CDR2 sequences are SNHLY and FYNNEI. The CDR3 loop spans 14 amino acids. The CDR3 sequence: CASSVASGSYEQYF. The CDR3 coding sequence is TGTGCCAGCAGTGTGGCTAGCGGGAGCTACGAGCAGTACTTC. The whole variable domain, filled in from reference TRBV2 and TRBJ2-7, reads EPEVTQTPSHQVTQMGQEVILRCVPISNHLYFYWYRQILGQKVEFLVSFYNNEISEKSEIFDDQFSVERPDGSNFTLKIRSTKLEDSAMYFCASSVASGSYEQYFGPGTRLTVT.

The chain uses TRBV10-3 and TRBJ1-6; 9 nucleotides line up with TRBD1. This CDR3 contains 14 residues. Germline lookup yields CDR1 ENHRY and CDR2 SYGVKD. J lost 10 bases, V lost 6 bases, and 7 bases had no gene match. The CDR3 DNA follows: TGTGCCATCAGAGGGGGACAGGGACGATCACCCCTCCACTTT. Translation: CAIRGGQGRSPLHF.